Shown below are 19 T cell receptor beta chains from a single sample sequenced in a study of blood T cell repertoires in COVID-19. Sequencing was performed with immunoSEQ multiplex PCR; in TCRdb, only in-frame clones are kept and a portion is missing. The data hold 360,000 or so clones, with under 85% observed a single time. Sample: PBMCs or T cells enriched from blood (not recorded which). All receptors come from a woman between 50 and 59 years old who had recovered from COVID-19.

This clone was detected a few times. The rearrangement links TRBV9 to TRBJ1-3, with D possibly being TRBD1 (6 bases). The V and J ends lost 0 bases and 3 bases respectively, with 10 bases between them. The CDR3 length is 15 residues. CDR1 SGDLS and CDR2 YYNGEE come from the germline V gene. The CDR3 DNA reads TGTGCCAGCAGCGTAGGGACAGTCTTTGGAAACACCATATATTTT. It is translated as CASSVGTVFGNTIYF.

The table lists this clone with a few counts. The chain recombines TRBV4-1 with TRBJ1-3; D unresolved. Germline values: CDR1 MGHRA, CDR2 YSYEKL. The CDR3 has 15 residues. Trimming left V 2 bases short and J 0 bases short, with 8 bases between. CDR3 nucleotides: TGCGCCAGCAGCCAAAGGTGGAGCTCTGGAAACACCATATATTTT. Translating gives CASSQRWSSGNTIYF.

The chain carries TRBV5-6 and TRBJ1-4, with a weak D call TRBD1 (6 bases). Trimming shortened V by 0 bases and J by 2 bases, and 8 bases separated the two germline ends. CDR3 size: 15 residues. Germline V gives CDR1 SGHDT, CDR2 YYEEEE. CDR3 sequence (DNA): TGTGCCAGCAGCTTGGTACAGGGCACTAATGAAAAACTGTTTTTT. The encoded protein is CASSLVQGTNEKLFF.

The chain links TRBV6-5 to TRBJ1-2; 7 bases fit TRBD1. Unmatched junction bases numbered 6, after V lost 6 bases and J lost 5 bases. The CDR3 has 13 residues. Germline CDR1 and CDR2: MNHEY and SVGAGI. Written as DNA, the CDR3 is TGTGCCAGCAGCCCGGGACAGAGTTATGGCTACACCTTC. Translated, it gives CASSPGQSYGYTF.

This CDR3 is CASSYGLSNQPQHF. Written as DNA, the CDR3 is TGTGCCAGCAGTTACGGACTTAGCAATCAGCCCCAGCATTTT. The V gene is TRBV6-5, the J gene TRBJ1-5; D call uncertain. Trimming pared 2 bases from V and 0 bases from J, leaving 5 bases between. Germline CDR1 and CDR2: MNHEY and SVGAGI. This CDR3 has 14 amino acids.

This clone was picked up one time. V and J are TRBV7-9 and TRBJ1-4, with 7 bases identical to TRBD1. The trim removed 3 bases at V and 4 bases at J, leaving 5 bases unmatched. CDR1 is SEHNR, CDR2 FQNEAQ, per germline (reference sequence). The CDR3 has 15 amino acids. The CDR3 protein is CASSFKGQYNEKLFF. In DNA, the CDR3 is TGTGCCAGCAGCTTTAAGGGACAGTATAATGAAAAACTGTTTTTT.

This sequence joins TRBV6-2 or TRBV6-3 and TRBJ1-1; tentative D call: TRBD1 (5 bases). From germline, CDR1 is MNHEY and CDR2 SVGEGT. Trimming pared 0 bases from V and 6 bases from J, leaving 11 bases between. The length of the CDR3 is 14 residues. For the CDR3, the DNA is TGTGCCAGCAGTTACTCTGGCAGGGCGGCTGAAGCTTTCTTT. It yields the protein CASSYSGRAAEAFF.

CDR3 nucleotides: TGTGCCAGCAGCCCGGGCAGGGGCTATGGCTACACCTTC. Translating gives CASSPGRGYGYTF. The chain recombines TRBV4-2 with TRBJ1-2, with a weak D call TRBD1 (6 bases). The V end lost 4 bases, the J end lost 4 bases, and 10 bases lay between the germline ends. The germline V gene encodes CDR1 LGHNA and CDR2 YNFKEQ. CDR3 length: 13 amino acids.

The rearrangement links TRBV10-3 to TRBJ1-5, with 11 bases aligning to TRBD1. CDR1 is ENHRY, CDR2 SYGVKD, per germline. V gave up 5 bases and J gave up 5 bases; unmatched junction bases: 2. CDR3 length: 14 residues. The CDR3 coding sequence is TGTGCCATCAGTTGGACAGGGGGCGATCAGCCCCAGCATTTT. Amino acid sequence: CAISWTGGDQPQHF.

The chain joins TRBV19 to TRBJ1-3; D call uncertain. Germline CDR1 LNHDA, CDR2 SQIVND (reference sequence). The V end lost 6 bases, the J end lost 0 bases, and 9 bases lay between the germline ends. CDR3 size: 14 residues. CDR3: CASRESNSGNTIYF. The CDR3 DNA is TGTGCCAGTAGGGAGTCTAACTCTGGAAACACCATATATTTT. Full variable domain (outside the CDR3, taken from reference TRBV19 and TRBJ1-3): DGGITQSPKYLFRKEGQNVTLSCEQNLNHDAMYWYRQDPGQGLRLIYYSQIVNDFQKGDIAEGYSVSREKKESFPLTVTSAQKNPTAFYLCASRESNSGNTIYFGEGSWLTVV.

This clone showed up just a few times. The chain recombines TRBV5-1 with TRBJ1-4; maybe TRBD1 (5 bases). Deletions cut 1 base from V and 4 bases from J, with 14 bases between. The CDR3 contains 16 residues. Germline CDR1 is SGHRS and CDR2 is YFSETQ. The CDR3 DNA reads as TGCGCCAGCAGCTTGAAAGGTTTGGGACTTAATGAAAAACTGTTTTTT. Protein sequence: CASSLKGLGLNEKLFF.

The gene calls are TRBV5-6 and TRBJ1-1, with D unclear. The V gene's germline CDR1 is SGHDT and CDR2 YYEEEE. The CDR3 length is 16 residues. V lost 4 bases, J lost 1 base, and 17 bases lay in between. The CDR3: CASSRTSGLRNTEAFF. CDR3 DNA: TGTGCCAGCAGCCGCACGAGCGGCCTTAGGAACACTGAAGCTTTCTTT.

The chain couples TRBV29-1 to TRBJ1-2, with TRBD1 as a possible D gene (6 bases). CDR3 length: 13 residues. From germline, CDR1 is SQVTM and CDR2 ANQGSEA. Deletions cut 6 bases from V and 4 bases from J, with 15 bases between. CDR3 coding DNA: TGCAGCGTCCAAAAGGACAGCTCCTATGGCTACACCTTC. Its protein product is CSVQKDSSYGYTF.

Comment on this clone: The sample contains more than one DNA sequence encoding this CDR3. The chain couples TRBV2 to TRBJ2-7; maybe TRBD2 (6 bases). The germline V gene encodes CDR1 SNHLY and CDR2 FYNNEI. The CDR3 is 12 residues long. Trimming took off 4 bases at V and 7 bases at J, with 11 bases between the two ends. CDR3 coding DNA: TGTGCCAGCAGTGTGGAGGGTCTTGAGCAGTACTTC. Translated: CASSVEGLEQYF.

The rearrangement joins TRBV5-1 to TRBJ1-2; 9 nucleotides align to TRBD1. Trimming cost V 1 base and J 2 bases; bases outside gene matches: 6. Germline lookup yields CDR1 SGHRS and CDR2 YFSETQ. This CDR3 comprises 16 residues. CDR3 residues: CASSLSLGQGNYGYTF. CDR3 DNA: TGCGCCAGCAGCTTGTCTTTGGGACAGGGAAACTATGGCTACACCTTC. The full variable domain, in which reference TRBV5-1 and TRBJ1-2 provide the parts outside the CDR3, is KAGVTQTPRYLIKTRGQQVTLSCSPISGHRSVSWYQQTPGQGLQFLFEYFSETQRNKGNFPGRFSGRQFSNSRSEMNVSTLELGDSALYLCASSLSLGQGNYGYTFGSGTRLTVV.

The CDR3 DNA reads TGTGCCAGCAATAACAGGGACCAGCCCCAGCATTTT. It specifies CASNNRDQPQHF. The chain uses TRBV12-3 or TRBV12-4 and TRBJ1-5; D may be TRBD1 (6 bases). With 7 bases removed from V and 7 bases from J, the gap between germline ends came to 11 bases. This CDR3 comprises 12 residues.

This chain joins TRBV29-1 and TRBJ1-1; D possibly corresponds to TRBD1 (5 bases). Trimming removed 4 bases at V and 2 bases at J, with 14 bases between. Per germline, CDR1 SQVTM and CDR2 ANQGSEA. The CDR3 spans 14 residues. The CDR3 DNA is TGCAGCGTTGGGCTGCGACAGCGTAACACTGAAGCTTTCTTT. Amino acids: CSVGLRQRNTEAFF.

CDR3: CASSPGTGGFEKLFF. The CDR3 nucleotides are TGTGCCAGCAGTCCGGGGACAGGGGGATTTGAAAAACTGTTTTTT. The genes are TRBV2 and TRBJ1-4; 11 nucleotides align to TRBD1. Germline lookup yields CDR1 SNHLY and CDR2 FYNNEI. V dropped 5 bases and J dropped 7; count of bases not matched to a gene: 6. The CDR3 is made up of 15 amino acids.

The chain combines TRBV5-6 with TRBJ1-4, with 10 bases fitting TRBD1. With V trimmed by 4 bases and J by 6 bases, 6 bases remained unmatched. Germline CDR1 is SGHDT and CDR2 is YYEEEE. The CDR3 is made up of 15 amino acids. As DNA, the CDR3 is TGTGCCAGCAGCCGTCGTGGACAGGGGGATGAAAAACTGTTTTTT. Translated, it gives CASSRRGQGDEKLFF.